A single sample gave rise to the 14 T cell receptor beta chains below, sequenced in a study of CXCR3-negative and CXCR3-positive naive CD8 T cells. The libraries of TRB cDNA were prepared using 5' RACE with UMI labels. Reanalyzing the 5' RACE reads, TCRdb keeps one entry per CDR3 protein, without DNA. The table for this sample gives 70,000 to 100,000 distinct CDR3 sequences. Sequencing was performed on naive CXCR3- CD8+ T cells from blood. The sample's subset: CD45RO-CCR7+CD27+CD95- naive CD8+ T cells lacking CXCR3 (TNR3-). The receptors come from a human donor in good health. Some clones in this sample may be carry-over from other donors' samples.

This chain's CDR3 is CASMTLAGIYYNEQFF. J is TRBJ2-1 and V is TRBV2; checking the TCRdb D call of TRBD2 is not possible without DNA. The CDR3 has 16 amino acids. Germline CDR1 reads SNHLY; CDR2 reads FYNNEI.

CDR3 sequence: CASSIRGSPNEQFF. This chain uses TRBV19 with TRBJ2-1; no DNA is available, so the TRBD2 call from TCRdb remains unchecked. Germline V gives CDR1 LNHDA, CDR2 SQIVND (reference sequence). There are 14 residues in the CDR3.

CDR3 sequence: CASSYAGAPYEQYF. The J gene is TRBJ2-7, the V gene TRBV6-6; the TCRdb D gene call, TRBD2, has no DNA to confirm it. CDR1 is MNHNY, CDR2 SVGAGI, per germline (reference sequence). The CDR3 is 14 amino acids.

The chain combines TRBV20-1 with TRBJ1-2; checking the TCRdb D call of TRBD1 is not possible without DNA. The CDR3 sequence is 15 residues long. Looked up from germline, CDR1 is DFQATT and CDR2 is SNEGSKA (reference sequence). The CDR3: CSAREAGTGGYGYTF.

The chain is built from TRBV27 and TRBJ2-1; the TRBD1 assignment by TCRdb is unverifiable without DNA. Germline V lookup: CDR1 MNHEY, CDR2 SMNVEV (reference sequence). The CDR3 has 15 residues. The CDR3 protein is CASSPEGQASNEQFF.

This chain connects TRBV7-3 to TRBJ2-5; lacking DNA, the TRBD2 call made by TCRdb goes unchecked. Germline V lookup: CDR1 SGHTA, CDR2 FQGTGA. This CDR3 comprises 14 residues. The CDR3 is CARFWGVEEETQYF.

The chain uses TRBV4-1 and TRBJ2-2. This CDR3 is 14 amino acids long. Germline V lookup: CDR1 MGHRA, CDR2 YSYEKL. CDR3: CASSKWTGTGELFF.

The rearrangement joins TRBV5-1 to TRBJ2-1; TCRdb outputs TRBD1, but without DNA this stays unchecked. The germline V gene has CDR1 SGHRS and CDR2 YFSETQ. CDR3 length: 16 residues. The CDR3 region is CASSYSGAGGRNEQFF.

The CDR3 here is CASSPPKVRDYTIQETQYF. V usage is TRBV6-6 and J usage is TRBJ2-5; TCRdb's D call of TRBD2 is untestable without DNA. In germline, CDR1 is MNHNY, CDR2 SVGAGI (reference sequence). The CDR3 has 19 residues.

This chain connects TRBV29-1 to TRBJ1-1. CDR3 length: 12 amino acids. Germline-derived CDR1 and CDR2 are SQVTM and ANQGSEA. CDR3 in amino acids: CSVEPQEGEAFF.

The chain has TRBV7-8 and TRBJ2-7. The CDR3 has 12 residues. Germline values: CDR1 SGHVS, CDR2 FQNEAQ. CDR3: CASSSGTHEQYF.

The chain links TRBV23-1 to TRBJ2-2; the D gene TCRdb calls, TRBD2, cannot be checked with no DNA. TRBV23-1 is identified as an open reading frame with a role that is uncertain. CDR3 length: 16 residues. The CDR3 loop is CARRPSTSGGAGELFF.

The V gene is TRBV12-3 or TRBV12-4, the J gene TRBJ2-5; there is no DNA to check the TCRdb D call of TRBD1. CDR3 size: 13 residues. CDR3: CASSLDRVETQYF.

J is TRBJ2-2 and V is TRBV6-6; TCRdb returns TRBD1, unconfirmable since there is no DNA. CDR3 size: 14 residues. Germline V gene lookup returns CDR1 MNHNY and CDR2 SVGAGI (reference sequence). CDR3 sequence: CVSTHGAVTGELFF.